Listed below are T cell receptor beta chains from one sample, sequenced in a study of T cells in Graves' hyperthyroidism and ophthalmopathy. TCRdb itself ran the multiplex PCR reads through MiXCR, one entry per CDR3 protein. The data show some 510,000 distinct CDR3 sequences, with just over 45% seen just once and nearly 8.5% held by the top ten. The sample consisted of peripheral blood or thyroid tissue (not recorded which). The receptors stem from a woman aged 18 to 35 with Graves' hyperthyroidism. Both conserved end residues are part of each CDR3. Each record gives: D gene, CDR3 length, J gene, V gene, clone size, CDR3 protein, CDR3 DNA. The D gene is left open where the match is weak. Clone size is stated in some rows and not others, as once, few, many or a class when expanded.

>-|15|TRBJ1-5|TRBV5-1|-
CASSLVGDSNQPQHF
TGCGCCAGCAGCTTGGTAGGGGATAGCAATCAGCCCCAGCATTTT
>-|14|TRBJ1-2|TRBV15|many
CATSRAGANYGYTF
TGTGCCACCAGCAGGGCAGGGGCTAACTATGGCTACACCTTC
>TRBD1|18|TRBJ1-1|TRBV5-1|-
CASSLDLGQRKTNTEAFF
TGCGCCAGCAGCTTGGACCTGGGACAGAGAAAAACGAACACTGAAGCTTTCTTT
>-|13|TRBJ1-2|TRBV4-1|few
CASSQGFSYGYTF
TGCGCCAGCAGCCAGGGGTTCTCCTATGGCTACACCTTC
>-|15|TRBJ1-5|TRBV20-1|many
CSARDRDRRNQPQHF
TGCAGTGCTAGAGATCGTGACCGAAGGAATCAGCCCCAGCATTTT
>-|11|TRBJ2-5|TRBV25-1|once
CAGGLGETQYF
TGTGCGGGAGGCCTTGGGGAGACCCAGTACTTC
>-|14|TRBJ1-6|TRBV9|few
CASSSLDSSSPLHF
TGTGCCAGCAGCTCCCTAGACAGCTCTTCACCCCTCCACTTT
>-|15|TRBJ2-5|TRBV20-1|few
CSARDGGRDAETQYF
TGCAGTGCTAGAGATGGCGGAAGGGACGCAGAGACCCAGTACTTC
>-|15|TRBJ1-1|TRBV7-2|many
CASSLAAGSNTEAFF
TGTGCCAGCAGCTTAGCCGCAGGCTCGAACACTGAAGCTTTCTTT
>TRBD1|13|TRBJ1-2|TRBV2|-
CASTEAGGDGYTF
TGTGCCAGCACCGAGGCAGGGGGCGATGGCTACACCTTC